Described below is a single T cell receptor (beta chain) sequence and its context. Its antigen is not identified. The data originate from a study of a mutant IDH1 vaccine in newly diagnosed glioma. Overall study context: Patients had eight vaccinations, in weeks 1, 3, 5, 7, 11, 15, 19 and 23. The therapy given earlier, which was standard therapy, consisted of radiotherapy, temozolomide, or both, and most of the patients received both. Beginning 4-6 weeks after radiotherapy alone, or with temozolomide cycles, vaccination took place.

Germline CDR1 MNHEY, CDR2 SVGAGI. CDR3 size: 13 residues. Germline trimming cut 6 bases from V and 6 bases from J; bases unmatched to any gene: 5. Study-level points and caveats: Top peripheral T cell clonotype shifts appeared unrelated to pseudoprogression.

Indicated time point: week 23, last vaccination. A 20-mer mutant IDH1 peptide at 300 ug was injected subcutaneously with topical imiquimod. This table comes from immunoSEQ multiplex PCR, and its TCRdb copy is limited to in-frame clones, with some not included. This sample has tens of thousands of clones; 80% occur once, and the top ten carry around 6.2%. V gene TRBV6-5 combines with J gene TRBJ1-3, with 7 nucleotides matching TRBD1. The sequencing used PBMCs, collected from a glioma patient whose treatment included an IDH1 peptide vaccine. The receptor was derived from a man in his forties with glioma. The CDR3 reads CASRGTAKNTIYF. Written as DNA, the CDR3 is TGTGCCAGCAGGGGGACAGCGAAAAACACCATATATTTT.